The T cell receptor (beta chain) described here comes from a study of blood T cells in healthy people across ages. Study results and caveats: Naive and antigen-experienced cells could not be conclusively compared, given unsorted PBMCs. Estimates of total diversity, which came from one million sequenced T cells, were considered to be underestimates. Among long-lived donors, naive CD4+ cells were more numerous and diversity higher than in aged donors. No one knew whether donors had CMV, which possibly confounded expanded clonotype changes.

A second PCR, run for roughly 7 to 11 cycles, used a sample-barcoded 5' primer plus a J-beta primer mix. TCRdb processed the 5' RACE reads anew with MiXCR; each CDR3 protein has one entry. The table includes fewer than 750,000 distinct CDR3 sequences, more than 45% detected once. With respect to this clonotype: Antigen: not known.

From germline, CDR1 is DFQATT and CDR2 SNEGSKA (reference sequence). V lost 7 bases and J lost 1; bases outside the gene matches: 4. This CDR3 contains 12 residues. Sequenced material: blood. The chain joins TRBV20-1 to TRBJ2-7; 7 positions match TRBD2. The receptor comes from a man older than 75 in good health. The CDR3 bases are TGCAGTGATCGGGACTATTCCTACGAGCAGTACTTC. This sequence encodes CSDRDYSYEQYF.